This entry features one TCR beta chain sequence. Its antigen target is currently unknown. No much larger clonotype is one base removed from it; base qualities were not supplied. This specimen comes from a study of T-cell reconstitution after alpha-beta-depleted transplantation in children (dated by TCRdb to 2016 to 2018). Context from the whole study: Using TCR repertoire profiling, the study quantitatively followed how T-cell immune reconstitution unfolded in children after TCRalphabeta/CD19-depleted allogeneic hematopoietic cell transplantation.

Library preparation employed PCR. Sequencing took place on an Illumina HiSeq 2500. Molecular barcoding was employed in the preparation of TCR libraries, with unique molecular identifiers being used to normalize TCRbeta repertoire quantification. Through fastp at Q25 and MiXCR, TCRdb rebuilt clones from the public reads, retaining in-frame beta chains. CDR3 protein duplicates are merged, each entry listing the most common genes and DNA. Counted in this sample were some 460,000 distinct CDR3 sequences; roughly 15% of them appeared once. Around 28% of the sample is held by the ten biggest clonotypes. Per the publication, the treatment or condition label means: allogeneic hematopoietic cell transplantation with graft depleted of TCRalphabeta T cells and CD19 B cells. The children who served as transplant recipients had been given grafts of TCRalphabeta/CD19-depleted allogeneic hematopoietic cells. Paper-wide results and their limitations: The apparently early alphabetaT-cell count recovery about two months after transplant was reportedly dependent on only several hundred rapidly expanded clones derived from non-depleted graft cells. The high TCRbeta diversity at day 60 in some patients was ascribed to recipient T cells and intrathymic progenitors that had survived conditioning. Over subsequent months, a decline in hyperexpanded clone frequencies was noted, and after one year, T-cell counts and TCRbeta diversity were mostly ascribed to newly produced T cells.

The germline V gene sets CDR1 to SNHLY and CDR2 to FYNNEI. Here V drops 6 bases and J drops 5 bases, and the junction holds 5 bases not matched to any gene. Including the terminal cysteine and phenylalanine, the CDR3 comprises 14 residues. Only the CDR3 DNA stays, 42 bases, in frame from base 1. Source: PBMCs, mostly from graft donor cells, taken 360 days after TCRalphabeta/CD19-depleted stem cell transplant. The source is a boy in the first two years of life who had a stem cell transplant for Wiskott-Aldrich syndrome, so the T cells may come from the graft donor. The sequence is built from TRBV2 and TRBJ2-3, with 10 bases aligning to TRBD1. Here is the DNA: TGTGCCAGCAGATGGGACAGGGGTAAAGATACGCAGTATTTT. It is translated as CASRWDRGKDTQYF.